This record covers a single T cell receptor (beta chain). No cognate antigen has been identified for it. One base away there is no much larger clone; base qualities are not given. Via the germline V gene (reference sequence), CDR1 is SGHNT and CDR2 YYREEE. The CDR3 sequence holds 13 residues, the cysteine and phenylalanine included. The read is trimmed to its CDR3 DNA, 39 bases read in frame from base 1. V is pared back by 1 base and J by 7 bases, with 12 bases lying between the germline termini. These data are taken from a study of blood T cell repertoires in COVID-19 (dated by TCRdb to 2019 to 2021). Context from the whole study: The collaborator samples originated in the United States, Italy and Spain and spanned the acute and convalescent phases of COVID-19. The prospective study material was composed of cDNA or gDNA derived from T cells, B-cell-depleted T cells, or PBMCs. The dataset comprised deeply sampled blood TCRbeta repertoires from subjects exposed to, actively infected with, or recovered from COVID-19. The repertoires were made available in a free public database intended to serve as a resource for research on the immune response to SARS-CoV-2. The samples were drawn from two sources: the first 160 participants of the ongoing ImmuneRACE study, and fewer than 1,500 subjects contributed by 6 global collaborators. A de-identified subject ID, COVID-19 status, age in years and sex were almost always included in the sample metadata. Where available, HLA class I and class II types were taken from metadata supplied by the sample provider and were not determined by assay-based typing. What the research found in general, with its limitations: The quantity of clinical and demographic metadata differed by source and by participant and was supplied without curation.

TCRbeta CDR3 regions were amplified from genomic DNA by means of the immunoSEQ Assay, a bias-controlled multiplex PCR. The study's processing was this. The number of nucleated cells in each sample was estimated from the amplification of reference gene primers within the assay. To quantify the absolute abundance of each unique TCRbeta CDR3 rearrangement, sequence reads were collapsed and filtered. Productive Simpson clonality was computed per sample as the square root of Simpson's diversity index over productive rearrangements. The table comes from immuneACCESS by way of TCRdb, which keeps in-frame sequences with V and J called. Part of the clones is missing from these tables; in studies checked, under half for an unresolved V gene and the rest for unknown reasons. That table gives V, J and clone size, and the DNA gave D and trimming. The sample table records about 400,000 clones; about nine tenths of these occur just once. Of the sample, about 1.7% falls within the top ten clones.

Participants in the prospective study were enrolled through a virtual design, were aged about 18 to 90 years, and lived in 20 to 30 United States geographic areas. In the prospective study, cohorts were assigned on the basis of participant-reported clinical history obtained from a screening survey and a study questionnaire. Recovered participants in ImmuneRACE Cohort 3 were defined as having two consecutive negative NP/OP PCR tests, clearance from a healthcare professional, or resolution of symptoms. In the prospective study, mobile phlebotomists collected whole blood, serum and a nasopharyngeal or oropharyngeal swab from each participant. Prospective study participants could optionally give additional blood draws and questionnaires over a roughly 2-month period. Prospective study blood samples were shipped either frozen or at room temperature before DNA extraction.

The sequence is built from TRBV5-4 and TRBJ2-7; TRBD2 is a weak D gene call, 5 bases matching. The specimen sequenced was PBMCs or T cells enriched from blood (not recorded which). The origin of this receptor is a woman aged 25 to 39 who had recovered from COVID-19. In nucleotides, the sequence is TGTGCCAGCAGCTTGCCCCTAGCCGAGGAGCAGTACTTC. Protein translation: CASSLPLAEEQYF. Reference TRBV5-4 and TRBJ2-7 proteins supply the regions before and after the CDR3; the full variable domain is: ETGVTQSPTHLIKTRGQQVTLRCSSQSGHNTVSWYQQALGQGPQFIFQYYREEENGRGNFPPRFSGLQFPNYSSELNVNALELDDSALYLCASSLPLAEEQYFGPGTRLTVT.